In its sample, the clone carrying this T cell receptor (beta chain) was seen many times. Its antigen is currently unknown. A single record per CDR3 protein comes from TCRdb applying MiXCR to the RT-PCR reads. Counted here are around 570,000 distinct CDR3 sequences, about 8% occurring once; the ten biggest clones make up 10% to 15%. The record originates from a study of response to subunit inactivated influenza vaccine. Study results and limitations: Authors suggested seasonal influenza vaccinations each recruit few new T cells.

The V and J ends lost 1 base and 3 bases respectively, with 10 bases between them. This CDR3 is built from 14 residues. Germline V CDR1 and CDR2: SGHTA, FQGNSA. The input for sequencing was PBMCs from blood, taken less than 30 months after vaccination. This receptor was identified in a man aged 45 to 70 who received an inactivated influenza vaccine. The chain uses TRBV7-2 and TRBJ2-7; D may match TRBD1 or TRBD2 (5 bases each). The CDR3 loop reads CASSLGGRFYEQYF. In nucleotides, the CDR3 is TGTGCCAGCAGCTTAGGGGGACGCTTCTACGAGCAGTACTTC. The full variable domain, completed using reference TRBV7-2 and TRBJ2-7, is GAGVSQSPSNKVTEKGKDVELRCDPISGHTALYWYRQSLGQGLEFLIYFQGNSAPDKSGLPSDRFSAERTGGSVSTLTIQRTQQEDSAVYLCASSLGGRFYEQYFGPGTRLTVT.